This T cell receptor (beta chain) was recovered during a study of cytomegalovirus exposure and HLA in healthy donors. Germline CDR1 SGHVS, CDR2 FNYEAQ. CDR3 size: 17 residues. V dropped 5 bases and J dropped 4; count of bases not matched to a gene: 14. PCR involved 60 Vbeta and 13 Jbeta primers. Assay: immunoSEQ multiplex PCR; the TCRdb copy retains only in-frame clones and omits some. This repertoire shows about 180,000 clones, over 80% found once; its top ten account for under 1.5%. As for this clone: The antigen is unknown.

Study-level points and caveats: Later analysis showed TCR association rates varying by HLA locus, highest for DRB1 and lowest for HLA-C. The investigators catalogued 180 or so TCR beta chains as cytomegalovirus-associated.

The sequence came from a girl aged 10 to 17 in good health and CMV-seropositive. The rearrangement joins TRBV7-6 to TRBJ1-1; 9 bases are shared with TRBD1. Sequencing was carried out using PBMCs. DNA of the CDR3: TGTGCCAGCAGCCCCGTGACAGGGGGAAACCCTGGCACTGAAGCTTTCTTT. As protein: CASSPVTGGNPGTEAFF.